The clone carrying this TCR beta chain was recorded only once. Germline V CDR1 and CDR2: SGHTA, FQGTGA. V shed 4 bases and J 0 bases; nucleotides not matched to a gene: 4. The length of the CDR3 is 15 residues. This sample is drawn from a study of blood T cell repertoires in COVID-19. Study information: Researchers got acute and convalescent COVID-19 samples from the United States, Italy and Spain.

Libraries were prepared by immunoSEQ multiplex PCR; TCRdb keeps only in-frame clonotypes and omits some of them. The sample contains some 49,000 clones, around 81% of which appear only once. The V call is TRBV7-3, the J call TRBJ2-3, with 7 bases fitting TRBD1. The material sequenced was peripheral blood. The origin of this receptor is a woman over 75 with COVID-19, enrolled during active disease. The DNA for the CDR3 is TGTGCCAGCAGCTCGACAGGGATTAGCACAGATACGCAGTATTTT. Residues: CASSSTGISTDTQYF. Based on the CDR3 plus reference TRBV7-3 and TRBJ2-3, the full variable domain is GAGVSQTPSNKVTEKGKYVELRCDPISGHTALYWYRQSLGQGPEFLIYFQGTGAADDSGLPNDRFFAVRPEGSVSTLKIQRTERGDSAVYLCASSSTGISTDTQYFGPGTRLTVL.